Below, one TCR beta chain is given with its context. The data were taken from a study of blood T cell repertoires in COVID-19. Deletions cut 3 bases from V and 0 bases from J, with 18 bases between. The CDR3 runs to 19 residues. Germline loops: CDR1 LGHNA, CDR2 YNFKEQ. Produced via immunoSEQ multiplex PCR; TCRdb's table is partial and in-frame only. The sample consists of approximately 300,000 clones, roughly 90% of them appearing once. Sequencing was performed on PBMCs or T cells enriched from blood (not recorded which). The receptor was isolated from a woman in her 30s who had been exposed to COVID-19. The rearrangement uses TRBV4-2 and TRBJ2-6, with D maybe TRBD1 (6 bases). CDR3 region: CASSQDSVWGTSGANVLTF. The DNA for the CDR3 is TGTGCCAGCAGCCAGGACAGCGTCTGGGGGACCTCTGGGGCCAACGTCCTGACTTTC.